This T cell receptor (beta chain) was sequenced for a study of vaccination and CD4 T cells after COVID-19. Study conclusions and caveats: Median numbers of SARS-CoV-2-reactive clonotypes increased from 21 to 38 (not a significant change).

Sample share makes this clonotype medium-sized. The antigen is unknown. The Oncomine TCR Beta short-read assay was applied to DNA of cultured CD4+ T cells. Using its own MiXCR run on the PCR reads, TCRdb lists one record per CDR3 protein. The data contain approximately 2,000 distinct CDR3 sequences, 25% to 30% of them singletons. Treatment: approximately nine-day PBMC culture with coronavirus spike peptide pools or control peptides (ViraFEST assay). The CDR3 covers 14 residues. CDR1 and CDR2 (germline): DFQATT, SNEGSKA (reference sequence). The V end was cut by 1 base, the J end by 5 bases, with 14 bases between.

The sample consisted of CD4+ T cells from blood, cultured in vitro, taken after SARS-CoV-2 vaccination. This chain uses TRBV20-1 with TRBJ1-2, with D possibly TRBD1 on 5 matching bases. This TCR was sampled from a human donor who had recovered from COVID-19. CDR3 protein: CSARVEGLGYGYTF. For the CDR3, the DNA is TGCAGTGCTAGAGTTGAGGGGCTAGGGTATGGCTACACCTTC.